The sequence of this T cell receptor beta chain was determined in a study of the immune and genomic landscape of osteosarcoma. Study information: Poor-risk disease predominated: 73% to 75% unfavorable response, around 67% deceased. Study-wide findings and caveats: Productive clonality stayed low overall, though C3 exceeded C1. Average productive clonality was roughly 0.099, with a maximum of about 0.3. No matched normal tissue; external skin and blood data served as benchmarks.

There are 11 residues in the CDR3. Assay: immunoSEQ multiplex PCR; the TCRdb copy retains only in-frame clones and omits some. The repertoire includes some 5,200 clones, over 70% of them detected once, and 6% to 7% sits in the top ten. This clone was seen just once. As yet, its antigen is unknown. The post-treatment osteosarcoma tumors were primary, local recurrence or metastasis specimens from poor-prognosis patients. The TCR sequence derives from a human donor with osteosarcoma. Sequenced input: osteosarcoma tumor tissue from the lung. The chain carries TRBV21-1 and TRBJ1-1. TRBV21-1 is a pseudogene locus. This chain's CDR3 is CASSKGREAFF. DNA of the CDR3: TGTGCCAGCAGCAAAGGCCGTGAAGCTTTCTTT.